This T cell receptor beta chain was captured in a study of tumor and adjacent non-tumor tissue in lung cancer. Study-level results: Higher tumor TCR diversity was associated with shorter survival.

A remark on this clonotype: Its antigen is undetermined. Sequence at one end of the junction differs from germline and may be a read error.

The library came from three nested PCR rounds adapted from ARM-PCR protocols. TCRdb itself ran the multiplex PCR reads through MiXCR, one entry per CDR3 protein. This sample yields 100,000 to 150,000 distinct CDR3 sequences, of which over 65% are seen a single time; over 10% belongs to the top ten. RNA was extracted from bulk tissue without any cell sorting. This CDR3 comprises 16 residues. The germline CDR1 and CDR2 sequences are DFQATT and SNEGSKA (reference sequence). The clonotype comes from a man aged 25-45 years with non-small cell lung cancer. Sample: lung tumor tissue. The chain uses TRBV20-1 and TRBJ2-2; 9 bases line up with TRBD2. CDR3 bases: TGCAGAGCTAGAAACCCCAGCGGGGGGCTTACCGGGGAGTTGTTTTTT. Amino acids: CRARNPSGGLTGELFF.